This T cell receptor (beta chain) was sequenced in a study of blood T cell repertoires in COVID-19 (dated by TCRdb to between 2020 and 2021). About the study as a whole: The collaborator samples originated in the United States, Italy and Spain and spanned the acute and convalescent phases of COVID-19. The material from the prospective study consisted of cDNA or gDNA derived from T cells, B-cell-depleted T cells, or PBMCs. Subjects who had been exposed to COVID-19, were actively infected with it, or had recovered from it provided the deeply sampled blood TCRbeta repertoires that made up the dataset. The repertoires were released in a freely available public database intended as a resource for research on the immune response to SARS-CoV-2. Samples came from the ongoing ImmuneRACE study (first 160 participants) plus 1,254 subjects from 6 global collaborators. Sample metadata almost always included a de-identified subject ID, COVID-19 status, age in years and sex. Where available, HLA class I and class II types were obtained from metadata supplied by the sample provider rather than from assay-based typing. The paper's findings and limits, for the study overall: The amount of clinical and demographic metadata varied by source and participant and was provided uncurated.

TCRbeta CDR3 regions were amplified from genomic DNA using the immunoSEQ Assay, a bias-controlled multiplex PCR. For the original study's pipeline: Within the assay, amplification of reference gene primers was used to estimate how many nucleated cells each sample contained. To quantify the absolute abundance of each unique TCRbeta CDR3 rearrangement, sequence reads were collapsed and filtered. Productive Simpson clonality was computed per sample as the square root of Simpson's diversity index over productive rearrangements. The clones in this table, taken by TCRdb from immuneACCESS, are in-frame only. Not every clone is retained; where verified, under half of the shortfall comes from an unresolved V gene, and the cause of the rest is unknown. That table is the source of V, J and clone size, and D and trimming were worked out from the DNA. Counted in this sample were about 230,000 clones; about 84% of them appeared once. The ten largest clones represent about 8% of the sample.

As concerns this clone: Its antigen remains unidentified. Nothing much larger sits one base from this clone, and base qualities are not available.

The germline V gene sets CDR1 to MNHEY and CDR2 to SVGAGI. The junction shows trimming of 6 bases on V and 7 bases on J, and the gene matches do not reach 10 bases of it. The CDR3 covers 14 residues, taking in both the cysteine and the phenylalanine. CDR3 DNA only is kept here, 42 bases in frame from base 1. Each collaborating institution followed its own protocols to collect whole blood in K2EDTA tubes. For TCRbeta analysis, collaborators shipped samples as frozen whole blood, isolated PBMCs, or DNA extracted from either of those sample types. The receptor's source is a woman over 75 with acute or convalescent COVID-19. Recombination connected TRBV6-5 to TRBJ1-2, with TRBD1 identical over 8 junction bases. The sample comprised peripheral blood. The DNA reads TGTGCCAGCAGCCGGGACAGGATCTCTAGTGGCTACACCTTC. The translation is CASSRDRISSGYTF.